This T cell receptor beta chain derives from a study of shared clonotypes between healthy human individuals. The CDR3 is 13 amino acids. Trimming removed 5 bases from V and 2 bases from J, with 7 bases in between. The germline V gene has CDR1 SEHNR and CDR2 FQNEAQ (reference sequence). In regard to this clone: Other DNA sequences in this specimen translate into the identical CDR3.

The naive CD8 subset, CD45RO-negative cells positively selected for CCR7, excluded terminally differentiated effector memory CD45RA+ cells. Data came from immunoSEQ multiplex PCR; TCRdb stores just in-frame clones and leaves some out. The sample lists roughly 2.1 million clones; about 93% were seen once. The TCR originated in a man between 18 and 29 years old in good health. Some clones in this sample may be carry-over from other donors' samples. The chain has TRBV7-9 and TRBJ1-5; D is uncertain. Sequencing was done on a sample of naive CD8+ T cells from PBMCs. CDR3 sequence reads: CASSLGRNQPQHF. The DNA for the CDR3 is TGTGCCAGCAGCCTCGGGCGCAATCAGCCCCAGCATTTT.